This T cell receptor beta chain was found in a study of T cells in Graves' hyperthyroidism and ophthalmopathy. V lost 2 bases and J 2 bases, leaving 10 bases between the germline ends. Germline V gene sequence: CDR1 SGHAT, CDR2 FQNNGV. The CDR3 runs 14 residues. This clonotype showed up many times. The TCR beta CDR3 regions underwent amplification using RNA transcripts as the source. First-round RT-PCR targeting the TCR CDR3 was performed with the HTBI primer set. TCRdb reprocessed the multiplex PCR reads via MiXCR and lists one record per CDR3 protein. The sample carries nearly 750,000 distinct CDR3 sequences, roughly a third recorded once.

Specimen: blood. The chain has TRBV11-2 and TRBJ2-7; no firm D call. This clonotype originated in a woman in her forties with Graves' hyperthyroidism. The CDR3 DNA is TGTGCCAGCAGCTTACAGGCACCACCCTACGAGCAGTACTTC. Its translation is CASSLQAPPYEQYF. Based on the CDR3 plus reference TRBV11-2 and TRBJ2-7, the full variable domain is EAGVAQSPRYKIIEKRQSVAFWCNPISGHATLYWYQQILGQGPKLLIQFQNNGVVDDSQLPKDRFSAERLKGVDSTLKIQPAKLEDSAVYLCASSLQAPPYEQYFGPGTRLTVT.